These 28 T cell receptor beta chains share one sample of origin, sequenced in a study of molecular identifiers for immune sequencing clone quantification. TCRdb called the PCR reads again in MiXCR, with one record for every CDR3 protein. The sample has about 300,000 distinct CDR3 sequences, about a fifth seen once. Sequenced: naive CD8+ T cells from blood, with Jurkat cell RNA spiked in. Sample subset: FACS-sorted CD8+CD4-CCR7+CD45RA+ naive T cells. Source of these receptors: a human donor in good health. Some libraries in this study had Jurkat cell RNA spiked in.

This clonotype was found many times. The junction does not match germline at one end; this may be a read error. The J gene is TRBJ2-4, the V gene TRBV5-6, with a possible D match to TRBD2 (7 bases). Germline CDR1 SGHDT, CDR2 YYEEEE. There are 13 residues in the CDR3. CDR3 sequence (DNA): TGTGCCAGCAGTTTGGGGGGGCCCGGCATTCAGTACTTC. Protein: CASSLGGPGIQYF.

The chain joins TRBV4-1 to TRBJ2-3; 8 bases are a match to TRBD1. The CDR3 extends over 18 amino acids. Trimming cost V 5 bases and J 4 bases; bases outside gene matches: 17. CDR1 MGHRA and CDR2 YSYEKL come from the germline V gene. CDR3 sequence (DNA): TGCGCCAGCAGCTATCTGAAACTTCGCAGGGGGCAAGCAGATACGCAGTATTTT. Amino acid sequence: CASSYLKLRRGQADTQYF.

A note on this clonotype: The junction shows a germline mismatch at one end, possibly a read error. This chain connects TRBV30 to TRBJ2-3; D is ambiguous. Germline V gene data show CDR1 as GTSNPN and CDR2 as SVGIG (reference sequence). This CDR3 comprises 13 residues. The CDR3 DNA follows: TGTACCTGGAATACAGTAAGCACGGATACGCAGTATTTT. It yields the protein CTWNTVSTDTQYF.

This clonotype was found a few times. The chain joins TRBV29-1 to TRBJ2-7; the D call may be TRBD1 or TRBD2 (5 bases each). The ends were cut back, 3 bases at V and 2 bases at J, with 14 bases in the middle. Germline values: CDR1 SQVTM, CDR2 ANQGSEA. This CDR3 has 14 amino acids. In DNA form, the CDR3 reads TGCAGCGTTGAGATGGGGACCGGAACCTACGAGCAGTACTTC. As protein: CSVEMGTGTYEQYF.

In its sample, this clonotype was seen many times. The CDR3 loop reads CSARDHEGETTGELFF. CDR3 coding DNA: TGCAGTGCTAGAGATCACGAGGGAGAAACTACCGGGGAGCTGTTTTTT. V is TRBV20-1 and J is TRBJ2-2; D possibly corresponds to TRBD2 (5 bases). Per the germline V gene, CDR1 is DFQATT and CDR2 is SNEGSKA (reference sequence). Trimming took off 0 bases at V and 5 bases at J, with 16 bases between the two ends. CDR3 length: 16 residues.

This clonotype was observed once. The chain employs TRBV7-9 and TRBJ2-7, with TRBD1 identical over 7 bases. The CDR3 has 14 residues. Germline V gene sequence: CDR1 SEHNR, CDR2 FQNEAQ (reference sequence). V shed 1 base, J shed 7 bases, and the junction held 7 bases outside the gene matches. CDR3 in DNA: TGTGCCAGCAGCTTAGTTGGGACAGACACTGAGCAGTACTTC. Translation: CASSLVGTDTEQYF.

There are a few counts of this clonotype. This chain connects TRBV19 to TRBJ2-3, with D possibly being TRBD2 (5 bases). The CDR3 totals 16 residues. V was pared by 0 bases and J by 1 base, with 11 bases between. Germline CDR1 LNHDA, CDR2 SQIVND (reference sequence). The CDR3 sequence is CASSIDLVGGTDTQYF. DNA of the CDR3: TGTGCCAGTAGTATAGATCTTGTCGGGGGCACAGATACGCAGTATTTT.

As for this clonotype: A much bigger clone sits one base away, suggesting this may be a read error. The chain combines TRBV9 with TRBJ2-3; 9 nucleotides match TRBD2. Germline trimming cut 4 bases from V and 0 bases from J; bases unmatched to any gene: 9. Germline V lookup: CDR1 SGDLS, CDR2 YYNGEE. CDR3 length: 17 amino acids. The CDR3 DNA reads TGTGCCAGCAGCCCGGAGCGGGGGGACCCTAGCACAGATACGCAGTATTTT. Translating it yields CASSPERGDPSTDTQYF. The full variable domain, rest sourced from reference TRBV9 and TRBJ2-3, is DSGVTQTPKHLITATGQRVTLRCSPRSGDLSVYWYQQSLDQGLQFLIQYYNGEERAKGNILERFSAQQFPDLHSELNLSSLELGDSALYFCASSPERGDPSTDTQYFGPGTRLTVL.

This clonotype has at least ten counts. V is TRBV7-2 and J is TRBJ2-3; tentatively, D is TRBD2 (6 bases). Deletions cut 1 base from V and 0 bases from J, with 14 bases between. The CDR3 length is 17 residues. Germline V CDR1 and CDR2: SGHTA, FQGNSA. The chain's CDR3 is CASSLGLRGLSTDTQYF. As DNA, the CDR3 is TGTGCCAGCAGCTTAGGCCTGCGGGGACTTAGCACAGATACGCAGTATTTT.

The V call is TRBV4-2, the J call TRBJ2-5; 7 bases are shared with TRBD2. Per germline, CDR1 LGHNA and CDR2 YNFKEQ. The CDR3 runs to 16 residues. Trimming cost V 0 bases and J 5 bases; bases outside gene matches: 9. In nucleotides, the CDR3 is TGTGCCAGCAGCCAAGAAAGGCGGGAGCTTGTGGAGACCCAGTACTTC. It translates to CASSQERRELVETQYF.

This clonotype was detected many times. The V call is TRBV29-1, the J call TRBJ1-2; TRBD1 might be the D (5 bases). The ends were cut back, 1 base at V and 4 bases at J, with 13 bases in the middle. Germline V gene sequence: CDR1 SQVTM, CDR2 ANQGSEA. The CDR3 spans 14 residues. The CDR3 loop reads CSVEAGQTAYGYTF. For the CDR3, the DNA is TGCAGCGTTGAAGCAGGCCAGACAGCCTATGGCTACACCTTC. The variable domain in full, completed from reference TRBV29-1 and TRBJ1-2, reads SAVISQKPSRDICQRGTSLTIQCQVDSQVTMMFWYRQQPGQSLTLIATANQGSEATYESGFVIDKFPISRPNLTFSTLTVSNMSPEDSSIYLCSVEAGQTAYGYTFGSGTRLTVV.

The J gene is TRBJ1-5, the V gene TRBV4-1, with D unclear. Trimming stripped 4 bases from V and 1 base from J, with 11 bases between. The length of the CDR3 is 15 residues. Germline V gives CDR1 MGHRA, CDR2 YSYEKL. CDR3 amino acids: CASSPLGLSNQPQHF. Here the CDR3 DNA reads TGCGCCAGCAGCCCCTTGGGGTTAAGCAATCAGCCCCAGCATTTT.

This clonotype was seen ten or more times. This rearrangement joins TRBV5-8 to TRBJ2-2; the match to TRBD1 covers 8 bases. Germline CDR1 is SGHTS and CDR2 is YDEGEE. Trimming took 3 bases from V and 0 from J; bases not matched to a gene: 4. The CDR3 loop spans 16 amino acids. The CDR3 bases are TGTGCCAGCAGCTCCGGACAGGGTGCGAACACCGGGGAGCTGTTTTTT. It specifies CASSSGQGANTGELFF.

This clonotype was counted ten times or more. The rearrangement links TRBV13 to TRBJ1-5; TRBD1 aligns across 7 bases. CDR1 is PRHDT and CDR2 is FYEKMQ in the germline V gene (reference sequence). V dropped 5 bases and J dropped 6; count of bases not matched to a gene: 13. The CDR3 runs to 16 residues. The CDR3 region has the DNA TGTGCCAGCAGCCCACCCCCGACAGGGAAGCTTCAGCCCCAGCATTTT. Protein: CASSPPPTGKLQPQHF.

This clonotype was counted many times. The chain recombines TRBV9 with TRBJ1-5; 7 bases align to TRBD1. Per germline, CDR1 SGDLS and CDR2 YYNGEE. The trim removed 0 bases at V and 6 bases at J, leaving 6 bases unmatched. The CDR3 loop spans 15 amino acids. CDR3 sequence (DNA): TGTGCCAGCAGCGTAGAGGGACAGCCAGGTCAGCCCCAGCATTTT. This codes for CASSVEGQPGQPQHF.

CDR3 bases: TGTGCCAGCAGTGTCGGAAGCATCGGGGAGACCCAGTACTTC. Translated: CASSVGSIGETQYF. The chain couples TRBV6-5 to TRBJ2-5; D gene unclear. The CDR3 totals 14 residues. The germline V gene encodes CDR1 MNHEY and CDR2 SVGAGI. Between the trimmed V and J ends, which lost 5 bases and 5 bases, there was a span of 15 bases.

Turning to this clonotype: A much larger clone is a single base away; this may be a read error. The chain carries TRBV4-1 and TRBJ1-1, with D possibly being TRBD1 (5 bases). The CDR3 sequence is 14 residues long. Germline V CDR1 and CDR2: MGHRA, YSYEKL. In DNA form, the CDR3 reads TGCGCCAGCAGGGGGGGGAGAGGGAACACTGGAGCTTTCTTT. Translating it yields CASRGGRGNTGAFF.

With respect to this clonotype: This may be a read error: a much more frequent sequence differs by one nucleotide. V and J are TRBV6-5 and TRBJ1-2, with D tentatively TRBD1 (5 bases). The V gene's germline CDR1 is MNHEY and CDR2 SVGAGI. V gave up 5 bases and J gave up 10 bases, with 17 bases separating them. The CDR3 runs 13 residues. In nucleotides, the CDR3 is TGTGCCAGCAGTCTTGGGACTAACCATGTCTACACCTTC. This codes for CASSLGTNHVYTF.

Only a few counts were recorded for this clonotype. The chain uses TRBV6-1 and TRBJ1-2; maybe TRBD1 (6 bases). Germline V lookup: CDR1 MNHNS, CDR2 SASEGT. The CDR3 is 17 residues long. V dropped 6 bases and J dropped 0 bases, with 20 bases sitting between them. The CDR3 DNA reads as TGTGCCAGCAGGGATACTCGTTGGGGGGCGGCTAACTATGGCTACACCTTC. Amino acids: CASRDTRWGAANYGYTF.

Details on this clonotype: This likely comes from a read error, as the CDR3 has no conserved phenylalanine or tryptophan at its end. V is TRBV7-9 and J is TRBJ2-7; perhaps TRBD1 as D (6 bases). V was trimmed by 4 bases and J by 3 bases, leaving 19 bases between them. This CDR3 is 16 amino acids long. Germline V gene lookup returns CDR1 SEHNR and CDR2 FQNEAQ (reference sequence). The CDR3 DNA reads TGTGCCAGCAGCTCGGAGACAGGCCTAAGAATCTACGAGCAGTACCTC. Translating it yields CASSSETGLRIYEQYL.

Worth noting for this clonotype: A read error may account for a junction end that differs from germline. The chain joins TRBV12-3 or TRBV12-4 to TRBJ2-7, with 11 bases matching TRBD2. The CDR3 has 16 residues. The CDR3 DNA reads as TGTGCCAGCAGTCCTACCGGGACTAGCGGCTCCTACGTGCAGTACTTC. Translation gives CASSPTGTSGSYVQYF.

In its sample, this clonotype was seen many times. This rearrangement joins TRBV13 to TRBJ2-3, with D perhaps matching TRBD2 (7 bases). Trimming took 1 base from V and 2 from J, leaving 13 bases between them. The germline V gene encodes CDR1 PRHDT and CDR2 FYEKMQ (reference sequence). The CDR3 loop spans 16 amino acids. The CDR3 DNA sequence: TGTGCCAGCAGCTTAGTGGGGGGGCGGGCCACAGATACGCAGTATTTT. It specifies CASSLVGGRATDTQYF. Full variable domain (outside the CDR3, taken from reference TRBV13 and TRBJ2-3): AAGVIQSPRHLIKEKRETATLKCYPIPRHDTVYWYQQGPGQDPQFLISFYEKMQSDKGSIPDRFSAQQFSDYHSELNMSSLELGDSALYFCASSLVGGRATDTQYFGPGTRLTVL.

This clonotype was counted ten times or more. V gene TRBV2 combines with J gene TRBJ2-7, with no clear D. Germline assignment: CDR1 SNHLY and CDR2 FYNNEI. The CDR3 runs to 12 residues. Trimming removed 1 base from V and 6 bases from J, with 7 bases in between. Here the CDR3 DNA reads TGTGCCAGCAGTGAAGGACGGCGCGAGCAGTACTTC. It encodes CASSEGRREQYF.

This clonotype was picked up many times. The chain has TRBV15 and TRBJ1-4; D gene unclear. Per germline, CDR1 LNHNV and CDR2 YYDKDF (reference sequence). Trimming removed 1 base at V and 3 bases at J, with 15 bases between. This CDR3 is built from 17 residues. This CDR3 is CATSRGVGSQANEKLFF. The CDR3 DNA is TGTGCCACCAGCAGAGGAGTGGGGAGTCAAGCTAATGAAAAACTGTTTTTT.

This clonotype has ten or more counts. The V gene is TRBV7-9, the J gene TRBJ2-7; 7 nucleotides line up with TRBD2. Germline V gene sequence: CDR1 SEHNR, CDR2 FQNEAQ (reference sequence). The CDR3 has 13 amino acids. Trimming took 4 bases from V and 3 from J; bases not matched to a gene: 3. CDR3 in amino acids: CASSSREGYEQYF. In nucleotides, the CDR3 is TGTGCCAGCAGCTCTAGGGAGGGCTACGAGCAGTACTTC. Filled out from reference TRBV7-9 and TRBJ2-7, the complete variable domain reads DTGVSQNPRHKITKRGQNVTFRCDPISEHNRLYWYRQTLGQGPEFLTYFQNEAQLEKSRLLSDRFSAERPKGSFSTLEIQRTEQGDSAMYLCASSSREGYEQYFGPGTRLTVT.

This clonotype was counted many times. This sequence joins TRBV19 and TRBJ2-2; 8 nucleotides line up with TRBD1. CDR1 is LNHDA, CDR2 SQIVND, per germline (reference sequence). The CDR3 extends over 15 amino acids. The J segment lost 2 bases and the V segment lost 8 bases, leaving 7 bases of the junction unmatched. CDR3 amino acids: CASGWTGFNTGELFF. In nucleotides, the CDR3 is TGTGCCAGTGGCTGGACAGGGTTTAACACCGGGGAGCTGTTTTTT.

To note about this clonotype: This may arise from a read error, as a much more abundant clone is one base away. Since the CDR3 does not end with the conserved phenylalanine or tryptophan, this likely comes from a read error. J is TRBJ1-1 and V is TRBV6-1; no clear D. Deletions cut 8 bases from V and 0 bases from J, with 13 bases between. Germline V CDR1 and CDR2: MNHNS, SASEGT. The CDR3 consists of 14 residues. The CDR3 DNA follows: TGTGCCAGCCTCCATATTCGGCTGAACACTGAAGCTTTCCTT. Its protein is CASLHIRLNTEAFL.

The rearrangement links TRBV19 to TRBJ2-2; 7 bases agree with TRBD1. The CDR3 contains 15 residues. The trim removed 8 bases at V and 5 bases at J, leaving 11 bases unmatched. Looked up from germline, CDR1 is LNHDA and CDR2 is SQIVND (reference sequence). In DNA, the CDR3 is TGTGCCAGTGACCCGGGACAGAGGGGGACCGGGGAGCTGTTTTTT. Protein: CASDPGQRGTGELFF.